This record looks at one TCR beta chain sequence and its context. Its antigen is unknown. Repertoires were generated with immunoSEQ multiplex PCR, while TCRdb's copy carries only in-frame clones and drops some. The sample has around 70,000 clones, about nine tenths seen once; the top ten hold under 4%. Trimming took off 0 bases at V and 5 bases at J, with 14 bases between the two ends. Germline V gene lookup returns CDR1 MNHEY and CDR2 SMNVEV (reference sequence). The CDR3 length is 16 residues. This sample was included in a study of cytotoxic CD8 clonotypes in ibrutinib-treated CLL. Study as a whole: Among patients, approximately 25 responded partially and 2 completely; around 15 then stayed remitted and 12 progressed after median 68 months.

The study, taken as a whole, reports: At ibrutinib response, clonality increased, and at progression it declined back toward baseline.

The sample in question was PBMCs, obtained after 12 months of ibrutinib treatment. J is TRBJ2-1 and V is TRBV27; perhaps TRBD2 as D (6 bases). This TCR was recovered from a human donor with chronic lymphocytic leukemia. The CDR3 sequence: CASSLSIQRVDNEQFF. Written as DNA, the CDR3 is TGTGCCAGCAGTTTATCGATCCAGCGGGTAGACAATGAGCAGTTCTTC.